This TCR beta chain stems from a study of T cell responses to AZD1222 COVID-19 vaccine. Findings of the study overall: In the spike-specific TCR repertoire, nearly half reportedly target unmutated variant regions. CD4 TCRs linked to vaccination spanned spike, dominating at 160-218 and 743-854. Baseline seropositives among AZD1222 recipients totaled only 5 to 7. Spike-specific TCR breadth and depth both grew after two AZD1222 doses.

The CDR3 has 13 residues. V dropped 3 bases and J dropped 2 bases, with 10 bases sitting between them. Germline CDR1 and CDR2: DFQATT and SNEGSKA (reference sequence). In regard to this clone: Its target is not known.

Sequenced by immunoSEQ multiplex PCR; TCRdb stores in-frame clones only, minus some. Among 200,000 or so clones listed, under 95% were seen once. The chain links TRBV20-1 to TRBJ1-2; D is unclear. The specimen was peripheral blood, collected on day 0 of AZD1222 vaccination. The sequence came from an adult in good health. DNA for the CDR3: TGCAGTGCTAGTGGCAGGACGAACTATGGCTACACCTTC. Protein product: CSASGRTNYGYTF.